The rows below give T cell receptor beta chains drawn from one sample of a study of blood T cell repertoires in COVID-19. Using immunoSEQ multiplex PCR, the repertoire was profiled, and TCRdb retains in-frame clones only, with some absent. Of 15,000 to 20,000 clones listed, 80% are singletons. What was sequenced was peripheral blood. The source is a man older than 75 with acute or convalescent COVID-19. CDR3s include the opening cysteine and the closing phenylalanine or tryptophan. The order of the fields is V gene, J gene, CDR3 length, clone size, CDR3 protein. Not all rows give a size; the values are once, few, many and, for expanded clones, a class.

TRBV5-5	TRBJ1-1	13	-	CASSLAGDTEAFF
TRBV7-8	TRBJ1-2	16	few	CASSFGTGANNYGYTF
TRBV4-3	TRBJ2-3	18	-	CASSQVGLVGAGTDTQYF
TRBV5-8	TRBJ1-6	14	few	CASRAGSHNSPLHF
TRBV7-2	TRBJ1-2	15	-	CASSLAPDRLNGYTF
TRBV2	TRBJ2-3	13	-	CASSDRQSDTQYF
TRBV11-2	TRBJ2-5	15	-	CASSLDLEGPKTQYF
TRBV7-2	TRBJ2-7	18	-	CASSFKSSGGGVGHEQYF
TRBV12-3/TRBV12-4	TRBJ1-4	13	-	CASSLGQGKKLFF
TRBV7-8	TRBJ1-4	15	-	CASSSFDSPYEKLFF
TRBV5-1	TRBJ2-2	15	-	CASSFEGARTGELFF
TRBV29-1	TRBJ1-1	13	-	CSVARQLNTEAFF
TRBV27	TRBJ2-5	21	-	CASKGEYGTSCSPFELETQYF
TRBV5-3	TRBJ1-1	14	-	CARSSFSTNTEAFF
TRBV5-1	TRBJ2-1	17	-	CASSPRQGATQGNEQFF
TRBV18	TRBJ1-1	12	-	CASSVGGTEAFF
TRBV6-2/TRBV6-3	TRBJ2-3	13	-	CASSHGLTDTQYF
TRBV14	TRBJ2-1	15	-	CASSRGTSRTNEQFF
TRBV3-1/TRBV3-2	TRBJ1-2	13	-	CASSQAVRGGYTF
TRBV2	TRBJ2-7	19	few	CAAAPSRFSGDTTTYEQYF
TRBV5-4	TRBJ2-7	17	-	CATNRDRGQPAPGKQYF
TRBV6-2/TRBV6-3	TRBJ2-2	14	-	CASSSRTSTGELFF
TRBV6-2/TRBV6-3	TRBJ1-2	15	few	CASSYTGQVVYGYTF
TRBV27	TRBJ1-5	13	-	CASSLQGDQPQHF
TRBV19	TRBJ2-7	13	-	CASANRGNYEQYF
TRBV7-2	TRBJ2-3	14	-	CASRLAGGPDTQYF
TRBV7-9	TRBJ1-1	11	-	CASTGSAEAFF
TRBV6-5	TRBJ1-1	13	-	CASSYSKAGRAFF
TRBV7-9	TRBJ2-7	12	once	CASSRHGYEQYF
TRBV4-2	TRBJ2-1	15	-	CASSQDLLARTEQFF
TRBV4-3	TRBJ2-2	11	-	CASSHGGELFF
TRBV11-2	TRBJ1-3	18	-	CASSTLGVGGGSGNTIYF
TRBV10-3	TRBJ1-3	15	-	CAISESGSLGYTIYF
TRBV5-4	TRBJ1-1	14	-	CASSLDRGSTEAFF
TRBV15	TRBJ2-3	14	-	CATSRGQGAAAQYF
TRBV5-8	TRBJ2-3	17	-	CASSSGLAGGSTDTQYF
TRBV9	TRBJ2-5	15	-	CASSVGDRGQETQYF
TRBV30	TRBJ1-4	12	-	CAWSAGDEKLFF
TRBV11-2	TRBJ1-3	14	few	CASSRDFSGNTIYF
TRBV10-3	TRBJ1-6	14	-	CAARAGAGNSPLHF
TRBV20-1	TRBJ2-5	14	-	CSASASRGQETQYF
TRBV6-2/TRBV6-3	TRBJ1-3	17	-	CASSLGQGRLSGNTIYF
TRBV4-3	TRBJ1-3	18	-	CASSLYAGTGSSGNTIYF
TRBV6-2/TRBV6-3	TRBJ2-1	13	-	CASSYPPVQGLFF
TRBV7-2	TRBJ1-3	16	-	CASSLERTPVRNTIYF
TRBV27	TRBJ1-1	15	once	CASSLLQTANTEAFF
TRBV5-1	TRBJ1-2	13	-	CASSPGYDYGYTF
TRBV4-3	TRBJ1-5	15	-	CASSQQMDRGQPQHF
TRBV7-2	TRBJ1-5	13	-	CASSPRVNQPQHF